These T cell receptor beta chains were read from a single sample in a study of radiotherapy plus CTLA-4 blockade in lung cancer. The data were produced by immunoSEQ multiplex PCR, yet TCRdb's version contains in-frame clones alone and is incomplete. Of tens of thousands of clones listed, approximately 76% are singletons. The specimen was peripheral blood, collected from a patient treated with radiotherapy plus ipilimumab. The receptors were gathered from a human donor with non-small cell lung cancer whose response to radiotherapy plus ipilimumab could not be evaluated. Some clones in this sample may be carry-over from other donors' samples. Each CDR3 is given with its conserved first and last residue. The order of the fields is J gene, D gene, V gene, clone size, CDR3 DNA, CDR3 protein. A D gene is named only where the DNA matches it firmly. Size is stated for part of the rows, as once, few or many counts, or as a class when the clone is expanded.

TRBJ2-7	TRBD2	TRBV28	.	TGTGCCAGCAGGGGTAGCGGGGCCTACGAGCAGTACTTC	CASRGSGAYEQYF
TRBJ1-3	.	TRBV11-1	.	TGTGCCAGCAGCTCGTGGACACGAGGAAACACCATATATTTT	CASSSWTRGNTIYF
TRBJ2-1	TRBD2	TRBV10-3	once	TGTGCCATCAGATTGACTAGCGGGGGGCACAATGAGCAGTTCTTC	CAIRLTSGGHNEQFF
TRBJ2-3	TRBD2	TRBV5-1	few	TGCGCCAGCAGCTTGGGGGGGGGTGCAGATACGCAGTATTTT	CASSLGGGADTQYF
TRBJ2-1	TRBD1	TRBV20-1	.	TGCAGTGCTACAGGGGGTGGTGAGCAGTTCTTC	CSATGGGEQFF
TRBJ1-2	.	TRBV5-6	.	TGTGCCAGCAGCCAGGGCGGTGGCTACACCTTC	CASSQGGGYTF
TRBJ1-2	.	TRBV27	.	TGTGCCAGCAGTTTATTCGGGCAGGGCGACTATGGCTACACCTTC	CASSLFGQGDYGYTF
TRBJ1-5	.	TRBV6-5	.	TGTGCCAGCGGGACGGGAGATCAGCCCCAGCATTTT	CASGTGDQPQHF
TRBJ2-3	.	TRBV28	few	TGTGCCAGCAGTTTCCCGGTGGCAGATACGCAGTATTTT	CASSFPVADTQYF
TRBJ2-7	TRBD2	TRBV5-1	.	TGCGCCAGCAGCTTGGATGCGGGGGGTTCCTACGAGCAGTACTTC	CASSLDAGGSYEQYF
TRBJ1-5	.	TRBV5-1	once	TGCGCCAGCAGCTTTGACGGACAACCCAATCAGCCCCAGCATTTT	CASSFDGQPNQPQHF
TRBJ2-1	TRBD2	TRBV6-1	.	TGTGCCAGCAGTGAAGGGTCTAGCGGGGGCTTTGAGCAGTTCTTC	CASSEGSSGGFEQFF
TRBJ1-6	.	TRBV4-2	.	TGTGCCAGCAGCCAAGCTGAAGGGGTGGACAGCTCCTATAATTCACCCCTCCACTTT	CASSQAEGVDSSYNSPLHF
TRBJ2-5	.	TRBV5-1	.	TGCGCCAGCAGCTTGGGGACACGGGGGGAGACCCAGTACTTC	CASSLGTRGETQYF
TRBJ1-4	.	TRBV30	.	TGTGCCTGGAGTACAGGGAGTGGTACTAATGAAAAACTGTTTTTT	CAWSTGSGTNEKLFF
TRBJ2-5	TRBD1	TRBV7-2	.	TGTGCCAGCAGCCATCGGACAGGACAAGAGACCCAGTACTTC	CASSHRTGQETQYF
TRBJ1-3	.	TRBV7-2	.	TGTGCCAGCAGCTTAAAAAGTAGAGGTGGAAACACCATATATTTT	CASSLKSRGGNTIYF
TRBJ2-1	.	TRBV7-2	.	TGTGCCAGCAGCCCCAGACGGGGCAATGAGCAGTTCTTC	CASSPRRGNEQFF
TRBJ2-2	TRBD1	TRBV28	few	TGTGCCAGCACTTACAGGGGTACCGGCGAGCTGTTTTTT	CASTYRGTGELFF
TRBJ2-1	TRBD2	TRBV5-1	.	TGCGCCAGCAGCTTGGGGACTAGCAGTACGATCTACAATGAGCAGTTCTTC	CASSLGTSSTIYNEQFF
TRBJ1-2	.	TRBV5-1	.	TGCGCCAGCAGCTTGGCCCCTGGGGGCCATGGCTACACCTTC	CASSLAPGGHGYTF
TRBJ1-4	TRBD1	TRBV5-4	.	TGTGCCAGCAGTTCCGGGACAGGGTATGAAAAACTGTTTTTT	CASSSGTGYEKLFF
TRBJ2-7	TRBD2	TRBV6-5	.	TGTGCCAGCAGTTCCGGGGGGACCGCTTACGAGCAGTACTTC	CASSSGGTAYEQYF
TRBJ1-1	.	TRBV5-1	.	TGCGCCAGCAGCTTGGATGGGGGCAACACTGAAGCTTTCTTT	CASSLDGGNTEAFF
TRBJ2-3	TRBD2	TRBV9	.	TGTGCCAGCAGCGTAACGGGGCGGGGGATGCAGTATTTT	CASSVTGRGMQYF
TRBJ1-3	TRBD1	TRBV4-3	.	TGCGCCAGCAGCCAAGAAGAGACAGGGGTGCCCTCTGGAAACACCATATATTTT	CASSQEETGVPSGNTIYF
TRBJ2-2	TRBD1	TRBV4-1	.	TGCGCCAGCAGCCTTCGACAGGGGCCCAACACCGGGGAGCTGTTTTTT	CASSLRQGPNTGELFF
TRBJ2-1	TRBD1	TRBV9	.	TGTGCCAGCAGCGTAGTGGGGACAGGAAAAAATGAGCAGTTCTTC	CASSVVGTGKNEQFF
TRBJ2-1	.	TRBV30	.	TGTGCCGGAAGCGGCGGGGCGGGTTACAATGAGCAGTTCTTC	CAGSGGAGYNEQFF
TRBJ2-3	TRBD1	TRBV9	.	TGTGCCAGCAGCGTAGTGACCGGGACAGTAGCAGATACGCAGTATTTT	CASSVVTGTVADTQYF
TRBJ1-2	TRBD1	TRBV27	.	TGTGCCAGCAGTCCGCCGGGACAGGGCCTTTTAAACGGCTACACCTTC	CASSPPGQGLLNGYTF
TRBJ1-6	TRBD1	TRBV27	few	TGTGCCAGCAGCGGGACAGGGAGTTCACCCCTCCACTTT	CASSGTGSSPLHF
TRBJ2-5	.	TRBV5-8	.	TGTGCCAGCAGCTTGGGACAGACGGCCCCAGAGACCCAGTACTTC	CASSLGQTAPETQYF
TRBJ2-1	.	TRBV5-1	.	TGCGCCAGCAGCTGGGGGGGGGCCAGCAATGAGCAGTTCTTC	CASSWGGASNEQFF
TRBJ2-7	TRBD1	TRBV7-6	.	TGTGCCAGCAGCTCACCGGGACAGGGGCACTACGAGCAGTACTTC	CASSSPGQGHYEQYF
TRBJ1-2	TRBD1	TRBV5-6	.	TGTGCCAGCAGCCCCGGACAGGACTATGGCTACACCTTC	CASSPGQDYGYTF
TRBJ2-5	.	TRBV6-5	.	TGTGCCAGCAGTTACGGACCGGGCCCGGAGGCCCAGTACTTC	CASSYGPGPEAQYF
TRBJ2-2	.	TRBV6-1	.	TGTGCCAGCATCCGAGAGGTCGGGGAGCTGTTTTTT	CASIREVGELFF
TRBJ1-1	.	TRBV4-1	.	TGCGCCAGCAGCCAAGATGAGGGCCCGAACACTGAAGCTTTCTTT	CASSQDEGPNTEAFF
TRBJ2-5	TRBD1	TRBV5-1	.	TGCGCCAGCAGCGGACAGGGGACCCAAGAGACCCAGTACTTC	CASSGQGTQETQYF
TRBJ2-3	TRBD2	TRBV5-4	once	TGTGCCAGCAGCCCCTCGGGAGGTCCCTTTAGAGATACGCAGTATTTT	CASSPSGGPFRDTQYF
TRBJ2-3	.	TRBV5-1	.	TGCGCCAGCAGCTACGAGGGGGCAGATACGCAGTATTTT	CASSYEGADTQYF
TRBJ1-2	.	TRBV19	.	TGTGCCAGTAGCCAGGAGGGTGCTAACTATGGCTACACCTTC	CASSQEGANYGYTF
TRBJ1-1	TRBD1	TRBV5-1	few	TGCGCCAGCAGCGCCAGACAGGGCACGAACACTGAAGCTTTCTTT	CASSARQGTNTEAFF
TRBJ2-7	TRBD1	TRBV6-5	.	TGTGCCAGCAGTTACAGGGGGACAGGGACCTACGAGCAGTACTTC	CASSYRGTGTYEQYF
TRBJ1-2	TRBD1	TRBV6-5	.	TGTGCCAGCAGGCGTTCCCACAGGGGCTATGGCTACACCTTC	CASRRSHRGYGYTF
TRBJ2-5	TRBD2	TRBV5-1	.	TGCGCCAGCAGCTACAGCGGGGGCGGGGAGACCCAGTACTTC	CASSYSGGGETQYF
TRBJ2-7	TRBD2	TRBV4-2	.	TGTGCCAGCAGCCAAGATCCCGGGGGGGGTGGTCGCGAGCAGTACTTC	CASSQDPGGGGREQYF
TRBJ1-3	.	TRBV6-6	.	TGTGCCAGCAGTTACTCAACAGGGCCTGGAAACACCATATATTTT	CASSYSTGPGNTIYF
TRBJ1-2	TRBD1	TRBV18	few	TGTGCCAGCTCACCGGACAGGGAAGACTATGGCTACACCTTC	CASSPDREDYGYTF
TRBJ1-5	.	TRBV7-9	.	TGTGCCAGCAGCTTCAGGGGAGGGTCGGATCAGCCCCAGCATTTT	CASSFRGGSDQPQHF
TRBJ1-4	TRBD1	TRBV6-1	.	TGTGCCAGCAGGTGGACAGGGGGCATTAATGAAAAACTGTTTTTT	CASRWTGGINEKLFF